Below, 10 T cell receptor beta chains from the same sample are listed, as sequenced in a study of CDR3 diversity in severe acne. MiXCR was run by TCRdb on the PCR reads, yielding one entry per CDR3 protein. Of roughly 100,000 distinct CDR3 sequences detected, roughly 51% appear once; the ten largest clones hold around 12%. The sample taken for sequencing was blood. The origin of the receptors is a male donor with acne.

This rearrangement joins TRBV19 to TRBJ1-5; weak D call: TRBD1 (6 bases). The germline CDR1 and CDR2 sequences are LNHDA and SQIVND (reference sequence). This CDR3 is built from 14 residues. V shed 9 bases and J shed 7 bases, with 19 bases lying between them. The CDR3 nucleotides read TGTGCCAGCGACAACGTAGGGGGAAGGCAGCCCCAGCATTTT. The encoded protein is CASDNVGGRQPQHF.

The CDR3 nucleotides are TGTGCCAGCAGTCTGACAGGGGGCGTCTGGGAGCCCCAGCATTTT. This codes for CASSLTGGVWEPQHF. V and J are TRBV6-4 and TRBJ1-5, with TRBD1 identical over 10 bases. V lost 5 bases, J lost 8 bases, and 9 bases stayed unmatched. The CDR3 is 15 residues long. Per germline, CDR1 MRHNA and CDR2 SNTAGT.

This clonotype was counted at least ten times. This chain connects TRBV6-1 to TRBJ2-7; TRBD1 might be the D (6 bases). The CDR3 totals 13 residues. V was shortened by 5 bases and J by 4 bases, with 12 bases between the two germline ends. The V gene's germline CDR1 is MNHNS and CDR2 SASEGT. Written as DNA, the CDR3 is TGTGCCAGCAGTATCGAAAGGGGGTACGAGCAGTACGTC. Its protein product is CASSIERGYEQYV.

V usage is TRBV11-3 and J usage is TRBJ2-5, with D maybe TRBD1 (5 bases). The CDR3 contains 14 residues. Germline values: CDR1 SGHNT, CDR2 YENEEA. V was pared by 2 bases and J by 1 base, with 8 bases between. In DNA form, the CDR3 reads TGTGCCAGCAGCTTACAGGGTTCCCAAGAGACCCAGTACTTC. Translated, it gives CASSLQGSQETQYF.

Turning to this clonotype: A junction boundary mismatches the germline segment, possibly from a read error. This chain connects TRBV7-9 to TRBJ2-7; 7 bases fit TRBD2. Germline lookup yields CDR1 SEHNR and CDR2 FQNEAQ (reference sequence). This CDR3 has 16 amino acids. CDR3 in amino acids: CASSSPRLAASYEQHF. The CDR3 DNA is TGTGCCAGCAGCTCACCCCGACTAGCAGCATCCTACGAGCAGCACTTC.

The CDR3 sequence: CASSYRDRKEAFF. The CDR3 region has the DNA TGTGCCAGCAGCTACCGTGACAGAAAAGAAGCTTTCTTT. The V and J genes are TRBV6-6 and TRBJ1-1; D is perhaps TRBD1 (5 bases). CDR3 length equals 13 residues. Trimming left V 6 bases short and J 8 bases short, with 16 bases between. Per germline, CDR1 MNHNY and CDR2 SVGAGI (reference sequence).

This clonotype was counted only a few times. The chain links TRBV6-5 to TRBJ1-4; D not certain. This CDR3 comprises 12 residues. Germline lookup yields CDR1 MNHEY and CDR2 SVGAGI. The V gene lost 9 bases and the J gene lost 3 bases, with 8 bases spanning the gap. The CDR3, as DNA: TGTGCCAGTAGAAGAGCTAATGAAAAACTGTTTTTT. It yields the protein CASRRANEKLFF.

The rearrangement uses TRBV7-3 and TRBJ2-5, with D unresolved. Germline CDR1 reads SGHTA; CDR2 reads FQGTGA. The CDR3 is 13 amino acids. Trimming cost V 6 bases and J 2 bases, with 10 bases left between them. CDR3 DNA: TGTGCCAGCAGTAGGTGGCAGCAAGAGACCCAGTACTTC. Residues: CASSRWQQETQYF.

Concerning this clonotype itself: This may be a read error: a much more frequent sequence differs by one nucleotide. This chain connects TRBV7-3 to TRBJ2-3; either TRBD1 or TRBD2 may fit D (5 bases each). CDR1 is SGHTA, CDR2 FQGTGA, per germline. CDR3 length: 18 amino acids. The CDR3 is CAGSLLYPGAGITDTQYF. CDR3 bases: TGTGCCGGCAGCTTATTGTATCCCGGGGCCGGGATTACAGATACGCAGTATTTT. The full variable domain, rest sourced from reference TRBV7-3 and TRBJ2-3, is GAGVSQTPSNKVTEKGKYVELRCDPISGHTALYWYRQSLGQGPEFLIYFQGTGAADDSGLPNDRFFAVRPEGSVSTLKIQRTERGDSAVYLCAGSLLYPGAGITDTQYFGPGTRLTVL.

This rearrangement joins TRBV10-3 to TRBJ2-2; TRBD1 might be the D (5 bases). Deletions cut 3 bases from V and 1 base from J, with 6 bases between. Per germline, CDR1 ENHRY and CDR2 SYGVKD. The CDR3 loop spans 14 amino acids. The CDR3 DNA reads TGTGCCATCAGTGACAGGGTGAACACCGGGGAGCTGTTTTTT. This sequence encodes CAISDRVNTGELFF.